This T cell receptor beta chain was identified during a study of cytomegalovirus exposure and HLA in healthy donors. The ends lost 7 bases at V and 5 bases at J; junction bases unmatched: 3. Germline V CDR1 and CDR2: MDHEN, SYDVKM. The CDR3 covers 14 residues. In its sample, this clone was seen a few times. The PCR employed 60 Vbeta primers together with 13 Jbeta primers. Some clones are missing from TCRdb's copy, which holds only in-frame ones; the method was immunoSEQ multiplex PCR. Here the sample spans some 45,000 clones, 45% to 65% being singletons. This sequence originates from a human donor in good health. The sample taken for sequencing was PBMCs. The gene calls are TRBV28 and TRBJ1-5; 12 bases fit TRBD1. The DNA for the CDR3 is TGTGCCAGCACTGGGACAGGGGGCGATCAGCCCCAGCATTTT. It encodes CASTGTGGDQPQHF.